These 30 T cell receptor beta chains were all obtained from the same sample, sequenced in a study of blood T cell repertoires in COVID-19. Assay used: immunoSEQ multiplex PCR; TCRdb lists only in-frame clones, some missing. The sample includes 300,000 to 400,000 clones, about 86% of them seen just once. Sequenced input: peripheral blood. The receptors derive from a man aged 25 to 45 with active or convalescent COVID-19.

J is TRBJ2-1 and V is TRBV11-3; TRBD2 aligns across 10 bases. After removal of 5 bases from V and 3 bases from J, the junction contained 7 bases not matched to a gene. The CDR3 loop spans 16 amino acids. Germline CDR1 and CDR2: SGHNT and YENEEA. In DNA, the CDR3 is TGTGCCAGCAGCCCGGCGACTAGCGGGTTCTACAATGAGCAGTTCTTC. This codes for CASSPATSGFYNEQFF.

This chain links TRBV30 with TRBJ1-5; TRBD1 matches at 8 bases. The CDR3 spans 13 residues. In germline, CDR1 is GTSNPN, CDR2 SVGIG (reference sequence). Germline trimming cut 1 base from V and 5 bases from J; bases unmatched to any gene: 1. The CDR3 bases are TGTGCCTGGAGTGCAGGGGGCGATCAGCCCCAGCATTTT. Translated, it gives CAWSAGGDQPQHF.

The DNA of the CDR3 is TGTGCCAGCAGAGATACAGGGGGGGCTGAAGCTTTCTTT. Protein product: CASRDTGGAEAFF. The chain recombines TRBV12-3 or TRBV12-4 with TRBJ1-1, with 8 positions matching TRBD1. After removal of 6 bases from V and 6 bases from J, the junction contained 6 bases not matched to a gene. There are 13 residues in the CDR3.

The chain uses TRBV18 and TRBJ1-1, with D possibly matching TRBD1 (6 bases). Trimming took 3 bases from V and 0 from J, leaving 14 bases between them. CDR1 and CDR2 from the germline V gene are KGHSH and LQKENI. The CDR3 extends over 16 amino acids. The chain's CDR3 is CASSPRQDLMNTEAFF. CDR3 DNA: TGTGCCAGCTCACCGCGACAGGATCTCATGAACACTGAAGCTTTCTTT.

This chain links TRBV3-1 (or the pseudogene TRBV3-2) with TRBJ2-7; 7 positions agree with TRBD2. The V gene's germline CDR1 is LGHDT and CDR2 YNNKEL (reference sequence). This CDR3 is 17 amino acids long. The V gene end was trimmed by 3 bases and the J gene end by 5 bases; junction bases not matched to a gene: 16. The CDR3 protein is CASSQWENGGGEDEQYF. The CDR3 DNA follows: TGTGCCAGCAGCCAGTGGGAAAATGGGGGGGGAGAGGACGAGCAGTACTTC.

J is TRBJ2-3 and V is TRBV7-2; TRBD2 agrees at 9 bases. Per germline, CDR1 SGHTA and CDR2 FQGNSA. The CDR3 is 16 residues long. Trimming at V came to 1 base and at J to 4 bases, leaving 6 bases not matched to a gene. The CDR3 coding sequence is TGTGCCAGCAGCTTAGTAGGCGGGGGGGCTTCAGATACGCAGTATTTT. As protein: CASSLVGGGASDTQYF.

The CDR3 bases are TGTGCCAGCAGCCGCGGGACAGGGGGCCTGTATGACACTGAAGCTTTCTTT. Its protein is CASSRGTGGLYDTEAFF. The chain carries TRBV7-2 and TRBJ1-1, with TRBD1 identical over 12 bases. The CDR3 length is 17 residues. Per the germline V gene, CDR1 is SGHTA and CDR2 is FQGNSA. J gave up 3 bases and V 5 bases, and 10 bases lay outside the gene matches.

This clone has just a few counts. The V gene is TRBV18, the J gene TRBJ2-1; no clear D. The germline gives CDR1 KGHSH, CDR2 LQKENI. The CDR3 runs 13 residues. The V end was cut by 4 bases, the J end by 9 bases, with 13 bases between. The CDR3 sequence: CASSRPENVEQFF. CDR3 sequence (DNA): TGTGCCAGCTCACGGCCAGAAAATGTTGAGCAGTTCTTC.

DNA for the CDR3: TGTGCCAGCAGTTACTCTGGGCGGGGAGAGACTGAAGCTTTCTTT. Its translation is CASSYSGRGETEAFF. The chain recombines TRBV6-5 with TRBJ1-1; unclear D gene. V lost 0 bases, J lost 5 bases, and 13 bases lay in between. This CDR3 has 15 residues. Germline values: CDR1 MNHEY, CDR2 SVGAGI.

The V gene is TRBV19, the J gene TRBJ1-2; D unresolved. CDR1 is LNHDA and CDR2 is SQIVND in the germline V gene (reference sequence). This CDR3 contains 17 residues. The V end lost 1 base, the J end lost 6 bases, and 21 bases lay between the germline ends. CDR3 loop: CASSIGVTTTTYDGYTF. CDR3 DNA: TGTGCCAGTAGTATAGGGGTAACTACCACGACTTATGATGGCTACACCTTC.

The rearrangement uses TRBV6-2 or TRBV6-3 and TRBJ1-5; D not resolved. This CDR3 contains 14 residues. Germline V gives CDR1 MNHEY, CDR2 SVGEGT. Trimming removed 2 bases at V and 7 bases at J, with 12 bases between. The CDR3 region has the DNA TGTGCCAGCAGTTACCAGTGGGGAGGACAGCCCCAGCATTTT. Its translation is CASSYQWGGQPQHF.

This rearrangement joins TRBV11-3 to TRBJ2-1; D might be TRBD1 (6 bases). This CDR3 spans 13 amino acids. Trimming cost V 2 bases and J 8 bases, with 10 bases left between them. Germline V lookup: CDR1 SGHNT, CDR2 YENEEA. The CDR3 reads CASSLQGFYEQFF. The CDR3 DNA follows: TGTGCCAGCAGCTTACAGGGGTTCTATGAGCAGTTCTTC. Complete variable domain (other parts from reference TRBV11-3 and TRBJ2-1): EAGVVQSPRYKIIEKKQPVAFWCNPISGHNTLYWYLQNLGQGPELLIRYENEEAVDDSQLPKDRFSAERLKGVDSTLKIQPAELGDSAVYLCASSLQGFYEQFFGPGTRLTVL.

This sequence joins TRBV6-6 and TRBJ1-3; D is unresolved. This CDR3 spans 12 amino acids. With 8 bases removed from V and 0 bases from J, the gap between germline ends came to 5 bases. The germline V gene has CDR1 MNHNY and CDR2 SVGAGI (reference sequence). The CDR3 DNA reads as TGTGCCAGCTCCGGCTCTGGAAACACCATATATTTT. It specifies CASSGSGNTIYF.

V is TRBV13 and J is TRBJ2-3; D gene ambiguous. V lost 0 bases and J 2 bases, leaving 9 bases between the germline ends. Germline V gene sequence: CDR1 PRHDT, CDR2 FYEKMQ (reference sequence). This CDR3 spans 15 amino acids. CDR3 loop: CASSLGRRITDTQYF. CDR3 DNA sequence: TGTGCCAGCAGCTTAGGGCGGAGAATCACAGATACGCAGTATTTT.

This clone was observed a handful of times. This chain connects TRBV7-8 to TRBJ1-5, with a possible D match to TRBD1 (6 bases). Germline CDR1 is SGHVS and CDR2 is FQNEAQ. The CDR3 has 14 residues. Trimming removed 1 base at V and 7 bases at J, with 11 bases between. The CDR3 protein is CASSLEQGWQPQHF. In DNA form, the CDR3 reads TGTGCCAGCAGCTTAGAGCAGGGGTGGCAGCCCCAGCATTTT.

The chain is built from TRBV11-2 and TRBJ2-7; 9 bases agree with TRBD2. This CDR3 has 16 amino acids. Trimming at V came to 0 bases and at J to 2 bases, leaving 5 bases not matched to a gene. Germline V lookup: CDR1 SGHAT, CDR2 FQNNGV. The CDR3 loop reads CASSLEGAGGAYEQYF. DNA for the CDR3: TGTGCCAGCAGCTTAGAGGGGGCGGGGGGGGCCTACGAGCAGTACTTC.

This chain links TRBV5-5 with TRBJ2-1; 7 bases are a match to TRBD2. V lost 2 bases, J lost 6 bases, and 5 bases stayed unmatched. Germline values: CDR1 SGHKS, CDR2 YYEKEE (reference sequence). The CDR3 contains 14 residues. In DNA form, the CDR3 reads TGTGCCAGCAGCTTAGCGGGCGGGGGCAATGAGCAGTTCTTC. Encoded protein: CASSLAGGGNEQFF.

The V call is TRBV20-1, the J call TRBJ2-3, with D possibly matching TRBD2 (5 bases). Trimming took off 3 bases at V and 1 base at J, with 17 bases between the two ends. CDR3 length equals 16 residues. Per the germline V gene, CDR1 is DFQATT and CDR2 is SNEGSKA (reference sequence). CDR3 nucleotides: TGCAGTGCTAGTAGTTTCCGGGATAGGGGCACAGATACGCAGTATTTT. Amino acid sequence: CSASSFRDRGTDTQYF.

V is TRBV11-2 and J is TRBJ2-7, with 9 bases fitting TRBD1. Germline V gene lookup returns CDR1 SGHAT and CDR2 FQNNGV. The CDR3 runs 15 residues. Trimming at V came to 5 bases and at J to 4 bases, leaving 9 bases not matched to a gene. The CDR3 nucleotides are TGTGCCAGCAGCCTACAAGGGACAGGGACTTACGAGCAGTACTTC. Amino acids: CASSLQGTGTYEQYF.

This chain links TRBV5-1 with TRBJ1-2; 7 bases fit TRBD1. Trimming cost V 4 bases and J 0 bases; bases outside gene matches: 0. This CDR3 comprises 13 residues. Germline loops: CDR1 SGHRS, CDR2 YFSETQ. CDR3 DNA: TGCGCCAGCAGCGACAGGGCTAACTATGGCTACACCTTC. It codes for CASSDRANYGYTF.

This sequence joins TRBV14 and TRBJ1-2; 8 nucleotides match TRBD1. With 6 bases clipped from V and 4 bases from J, the junction kept 4 bases outside the gene matches. This CDR3 contains 13 residues. From germline, CDR1 is SGHDN and CDR2 FVKESK. The DNA of the CDR3 is TGTGCCAGCAGACCCGGGACAGGCTATGGCTACACCTTC. This translates into CASRPGTGYGYTF. Full variable domain (remainder filled in from reference TRBV14 and TRBJ1-2): EAGVTQFPSHSVIEKGQTVTLRCDPISGHDNLYWYRRVMGKEIKFLLHFVKESKQDESGMPNNRFLAERTGGTYSTLKVQPAELEDSGVYFCASRPGTGYGYTFGSGTRLTVV.

The chain links TRBV12-3 or TRBV12-4 to TRBJ2-2, with a weak D call TRBD1 (5 bases). Trimming removed 2 bases from V and 7 bases from J, with 8 bases in between. The CDR3 loop spans 13 amino acids. CDR3 sequence reads: CASSLKGVGELFF. CDR3 bases: TGTGCCAGCAGTTTAAAAGGGGTCGGGGAGCTGTTTTTT.

This clone was counted a single time. The V gene is TRBV3-1 (or the pseudogene TRBV3-2), the J gene TRBJ1-6; TRBD1 matches 8 bases. This CDR3 has 16 amino acids. CDR1 and CDR2 (germline): LGHDT, YNNKEL (reference sequence). V gave up 3 bases and J gave up 0 bases; unmatched junction bases: 1. The CDR3 protein is CASSHTGGSYNSPLHF. CDR3 nucleotide sequence: TGTGCCAGCAGCCATACAGGGGGCTCCTATAATTCACCCCTCCACTTT.

The chain links TRBV3-1 (or the pseudogene TRBV3-2) to TRBJ2-7; TRBD1 might be the D (6 bases). Germline-derived CDR1 and CDR2 are LGHDT and YNNKEL (reference sequence). The CDR3 has 15 amino acids. Trimming left V 0 bases short and J 4 bases short, with 13 bases between. The CDR3 loop is CASSQDLRTEYEQYF. The CDR3 coding sequence is TGTGCCAGCAGCCAAGACCTAAGGACAGAATACGAGCAGTACTTC.

The chain joins TRBV5-4 to TRBJ1-3; 10 positions agree with TRBD1. CDR1 is SGHNT, CDR2 YYREEE, per germline (reference sequence). This CDR3 is built from 16 residues. V lost 4 bases and J lost 2; bases outside the gene matches: 6. The CDR3 reads CASSGGQGSAGNTIYF. The CDR3 DNA is TGTGCCAGCAGCGGGGGACAGGGGAGCGCTGGAAACACCATATATTTT.

V usage is TRBV18 and J usage is TRBJ1-3; D remains ambiguous. The V gene lost 7 bases and the J gene lost 0 bases, with 10 bases spanning the gap. CDR1 is KGHSH, CDR2 LQKENI, per germline. CDR3 length: 14 residues. CDR3 nucleotide sequence: TGTGCCAGCTGGGGAGGCAACTCTGGAAACACCATATATTTT. This codes for CASWGGNSGNTIYF. The full variable domain, in which reference TRBV18 and TRBJ1-3 provide the parts outside the CDR3, is NAGVMQNPRHLVRRRGQEARLRCSPMKGHSHVYWYRQLPEEGLKFMVYLQKENIIDESGMPKERFSAEFPKEGPSILRIQQVVRGDSAAYFCASWGGNSGNTIYFGEGSWLTVV.

The chain couples TRBV2 to TRBJ2-3; D call uncertain. Trimming removed 7 bases from V and 1 base from J, with 3 bases in between. Germline V CDR1 and CDR2: SNHLY, FYNNEI. The CDR3 length is 11 residues. The CDR3, as DNA: TGTGCCAGCACTCGCACAGATACGCAGTATTTT. Amino acids: CASTRTDTQYF.

This rearrangement joins TRBV7-2 to TRBJ2-3; TRBD2 aligns across 7 bases. V shed 5 bases and J 2 bases; nucleotides not matched to a gene: 4. The CDR3 covers 14 residues. Germline V gives CDR1 SGHTA, CDR2 FQGNSA. The CDR3 spells CASSPAGYTDTQYF. CDR3 nucleotide sequence: TGTGCCAGCAGCCCAGCGGGGTACACAGATACGCAGTATTTT.

This clone occurred a few times. This sequence joins TRBV19 and TRBJ1-2, with a possible D match to TRBD1 (5 bases). The CDR3 has 11 amino acids. The germline CDR1 and CDR2 sequences are LNHDA and SQIVND (reference sequence). The V and J ends lost 10 bases and 6 bases respectively, with 12 bases between them. The CDR3 DNA is TGTGCCACCCGAAGGGGTAATGGCTACACCTTC. Translating gives CATRRGNGYTF.

This chain connects TRBV6-2 or TRBV6-3 to TRBJ1-1; D gene unclear. The V end was cut by 2 bases, the J end by 5 bases, with 15 bases between. CDR3 length: 15 residues. Germline CDR1 and CDR2: MNHEY and SVGEGT. This chain's CDR3 is CASSYPRWGVTEAFF. As DNA, the CDR3 is TGTGCCAGCAGTTACCCACGCTGGGGAGTTACTGAAGCTTTCTTT.